These 11 T cell receptor beta chains came from one sample sequenced in a study of cytomegalovirus exposure and HLA in healthy donors (dated by TCRdb to 2016 to 2017). The library was obtained by the immunoSEQ multiplex PCR assay. TCRdb retrieved this table from immuneACCESS and kept in-frame rearrangements only. Not all clones are present; in checked studies, unresolved V genes account for under half, and no reason is known for the remainder. In all, the sample holds 150,000 or so clones, and 85% to 90% of those were seen once. The ten largest clones take up 2.5% to 4% of the sample. The material sequenced was PBMCs. Source of these receptors: a woman aged 18 to 35 in good health and CMV-seropositive.

The chain has TRBV27 and TRBJ2-2, with 7 nucleotides matching TRBD1. Trimming removed 6 bases from V and 6 bases from J; junction bases left unmatched: 10. The germline CDR1 and CDR2 sequences are MNHEY and SMNVEV (reference sequence). This CDR3 region has 15 residues. CDR3 residues: CASRPVGTAPGELFF. In nucleotides, the CDR3 is TGTGCCAGCAGGCCCGTCGGGACAGCTCCCGGGGAGCTGTTTTTT.

The chain carries TRBV7-2 and TRBJ1-4; possibly TRBD1 for D (6 bases). This CDR3 spans 19 amino acids. V lost 4 bases, J lost 2 bases, and 23 bases lay in between. CDR1 is SGHTA and CDR2 is FQGNSA in the germline V gene. Written as DNA, the CDR3 is TGTGCCAGCAGCTCCACTTACTTGACAGGTCAAAGGACTAATGAAAAACTGTTTTTT. This gives the protein CASSSTYLTGQRTNEKLFF.

This chain connects TRBV6-5 to TRBJ1-2; 9 bases match TRBD1. The V gene end was trimmed by 0 bases and the J gene end by 8 bases; junction bases not matched to a gene: 7. There are 15 residues in the CDR3. Germline V gene lookup returns CDR1 MNHEY and CDR2 SVGAGI. The chain's CDR3 is CASSYSIGQGYGYTF. CDR3 bases: TGTGCCAGCAGTTACTCAATAGGACAGGGGTACGGCTACACCTTC.

The chain uses TRBV5-6 and TRBJ1-3, with 8 bases fitting TRBD1. The length of the CDR3 is 14 residues. Germline CDR1 SGHDT, CDR2 YYEEEE. The ends lost 1 base at V and 7 bases at J; junction bases unmatched: 4. The CDR3 here is CASSLRTGLNTIYF. The CDR3, as DNA: TGTGCCAGCAGCTTGAGGACAGGGCTGAACACCATATATTTT.

J is TRBJ2-3 and V is TRBV5-8, with 9 bases identical to TRBD2. V was pared by 0 bases and J by 3 bases, with 11 bases of the junction left unmatched. Per germline, CDR1 SGHTS and CDR2 YDEGEE. CDR3 length equals 18 residues. CDR3 protein: CASSLGLAEVQGTDTQYF. The CDR3 bases are TGTGCCAGCAGCTTGGGACTAGCGGAGGTGCAAGGGACAGATACGCAGTATTTT.

The V call is TRBV6-5, the J call TRBJ2-2; 10 nucleotides agree with TRBD1. Trimming cost V 6 bases and J 6 bases; bases outside gene matches: 7. The CDR3 consists of 15 residues. Germline CDR1 is MNHEY and CDR2 is SVGAGI. In nucleotides, the CDR3 is TGTGCCAGCAGGTGGACAGGGGGGGTCGCCGGGGAGCTGTTTTTT. This translates into CASRWTGGVAGELFF.

This clone was seen once. The chain has TRBV7-8 and TRBJ1-1; D is ambiguous. V was shortened by 1 base and J by 5 bases, with 35 bases between the two germline ends. The germline gives CDR1 SGHVS, CDR2 FQNEAQ. CDR3 length equals 22 residues. Here the CDR3 DNA reads TGTGCCAGCAGCTTAGAGCCGGCCAGAGGCCGGGTTCAACCATCATCGAGGACTGAAGCTTTCTTT. Translating gives CASSLEPARGRVQPSSRTEAFF.

The rearrangement uses TRBV5-1 and TRBJ1-2; D is possibly TRBD1 (5 bases). The germline V and J ends were trimmed by 1 base and 4 bases, with 11 bases remaining between them. The CDR3 sequence is 14 residues long. The germline CDR1 and CDR2 sequences are SGHRS and YFSETQ. This CDR3 is CASSLLQGSYGYTF. CDR3 nucleotide sequence: TGCGCCAGCAGCTTGTTGCAGGGCTCCTATGGCTACACCTTC.

This chain uses TRBV4-3 with TRBJ1-1; D not resolved. The CDR3 has 13 amino acids. Germline V lookup: CDR1 LGHNA, CDR2 YSLEER. Deletions cut 4 bases from V and 1 base from J, with 7 bases between. The CDR3 loop is CASSRSGNTEAFF. The CDR3 nucleotides are TGCGCCAGCAGCCGGTCGGGGAACACTGAAGCTTTCTTT.

V usage is TRBV5-1 and J usage is TRBJ1-1; D unresolved. Deletions cut 2 bases from V and 1 base from J, with 12 bases between. Germline V gene lookup returns CDR1 SGHRS and CDR2 YFSETQ. The CDR3 has 15 residues. Written as DNA, the CDR3 is TGCGCCAGCAGCTTAACCTGGGCAGGGAACACTGAAGCTTTCTTT. This translates into CASSLTWAGNTEAFF.

V and J are TRBV11-3 and TRBJ2-1, with 9 positions matching TRBD1. Germline V gene data show CDR1 as SGHNT and CDR2 as YENEEA. The CDR3 runs 16 residues. The J segment lost 4 bases and the V segment lost 5 bases, leaving 9 bases of the junction unmatched. The CDR3 sequence: CASSQKTGGFYNEQFF. CDR3 nucleotides: TGTGCCAGCAGCCAAAAGACAGGGGGATTTTACAATGAGCAGTTCTTC.